This T cell receptor (beta chain) was sequenced during a study of T cell repertoires in cytomegalovirus infection. In the study overall: CMV infection and matching HLA type were both indicated by public TCR beta signatures. Regarding the study as a whole: Summed frequency of shared TCR beta families picked out CMV carriers who also had the relevant HLA. Clonotypes of TCR beta that were HLA-C-restricted and CMV-specific dominated the ex vivo response.

TCRdb itself ran the reads through MiXCR, one entry per CDR3 protein. The table shows approximately 70,000 distinct CDR3 sequences, with about 22% occurring only once. As to this clonotype: What it recognizes is unknown.

V was trimmed by 5 bases and J by 0 bases, leaving 8 bases between them. CDR1 is MNHEY and CDR2 is SVGEGT in the germline V gene. The CDR3 totals 15 residues. The source is a human donor in good health (CMV status not recorded). Some clones in this sample may be carry-over from other donors' samples. Sequenced input: PBMCs, sequenced either directly or after in vitro stimulation (not recorded which). The J gene is TRBJ1-6, the V gene TRBV6-2 or TRBV6-3, with D unclear. CDR3 loop: CASSARSSYNSPLHF. CDR3 coding DNA: TGTGCCAGCAGTGCAAGGAGCTCCTATAATTCACCCCTCCACTTT.